This TCR beta chain was profiled in a study of T cell repertoires in cytomegalovirus infection. Overall study context: In public TCR beta signatures, there were indications of both CMV infection and matching HLA type. Broader study findings: The ex vivo response was dominated by HLA-C-restricted CMV-specific TCR beta clonotypes.

This CDR3 contains 15 residues. Trimming cost V 3 bases and J 3 bases, with 12 bases left between them. In this sample, this clonotype turned up a few times. Its antigen remains unidentified. TCRdb passed the reads through MiXCR, listing each CDR3 protein once. The repertoire holds about 220,000 distinct CDR3 sequences, 38% seen once, with 59% in the top ten. The V and J genes are TRBV12-3 or TRBV12-4 and TRBJ2-1; TRBD1 might be the D (6 bases). The TCR sequence derives from a human donor in good health (CMV status not recorded). Some clones in this sample may be carry-over from other donors' samples. The sequencing used CD8+ T cells from cultured PBMCs, collected from culture after CMV antigen stimulation. Written as DNA, the CDR3 is TGTGCCAGCAGTTTCCCAGGGGATAGCTACAATGAGCAGTTCTTC. As protein: CASSFPGDSYNEQFF.